The TCR beta chain under discussion was sequenced for a study of T-cell reconstitution after alpha-beta-depleted transplantation in children. Unique molecular identifiers were built into the TCRbeta library. TCRdb re-called the PCR reads through MiXCR, storing one row per CDR3 protein. The sample lists approximately 290,000 distinct CDR3 sequences, around a tenth occurring once. This clonotype came up a few times. The CDR3 runs 14 residues. CDR1 is SNHLY and CDR2 is FYNNEI in the germline V gene. Unmatched junction bases numbered 5, after V lost 4 bases and J lost 8 bases. The chain joins TRBV2 to TRBJ1-2; 12 nucleotides agree with TRBD1. The source was peripheral blood, collected 180 days after TCRalphabeta/CD19-depleted stem cell transplant. The receptor was isolated from a male patient aged 2 to 10 who had a stem cell transplant for chronic granulomatous disease, so the T cells may come from the graft donor. The CDR3: CASSGGQGAIGYTF. The CDR3 DNA follows: TGTGCCAGCAGTGGGGGACAGGGGGCGATCGGCTACACCTTC.